This T cell receptor (beta chain) was captured in a study of a mutant IDH1 vaccine in newly diagnosed glioma. Germline V CDR1 and CDR2: LNHDA, SQIVND (reference sequence). The CDR3 runs 14 residues. V was cut by 0 bases and J by 5 bases, with 5 bases left in between. Data came from immunoSEQ multiplex PCR; TCRdb stores just in-frame clones and leaves some out. The sample lists tens of thousands of clones, approximately 89% occurring once. The time point here: week 47, end of study. It was 300 ug of mutant IDH1 20-mer peptide that made up each vaccine dose, given with topical imiquimod. New WHO grade 3 or 4 astrocytomas that were IDH1-mutant and ATRX-lost had been found in donors. On this clone: Its antigen is undetermined.

Source: PBMCs, taken from a glioma patient whose treatment included an IDH1 peptide vaccine. V gene TRBV19 combines with J gene TRBJ1-6; unclear D gene. The sequence was obtained from a man between 35 and 55 years old with glioma. This chain's CDR3 is CASSIEGDNSPLHF. CDR3 DNA: TGTGCCAGTAGTATAGAGGGTGATAATTCACCCCTCCACTTT. Variable domain in full (rest from reference TRBV19 and TRBJ1-6): DGGITQSPKYLFRKEGQNVTLSCEQNLNHDAMYWYRQDPGQGLRLIYYSQIVNDFQKGDIAEGYSVSREKKESFPLTVTSAQKNPTAFYLCASSIEGDNSPLHFGNGTRLTVT.